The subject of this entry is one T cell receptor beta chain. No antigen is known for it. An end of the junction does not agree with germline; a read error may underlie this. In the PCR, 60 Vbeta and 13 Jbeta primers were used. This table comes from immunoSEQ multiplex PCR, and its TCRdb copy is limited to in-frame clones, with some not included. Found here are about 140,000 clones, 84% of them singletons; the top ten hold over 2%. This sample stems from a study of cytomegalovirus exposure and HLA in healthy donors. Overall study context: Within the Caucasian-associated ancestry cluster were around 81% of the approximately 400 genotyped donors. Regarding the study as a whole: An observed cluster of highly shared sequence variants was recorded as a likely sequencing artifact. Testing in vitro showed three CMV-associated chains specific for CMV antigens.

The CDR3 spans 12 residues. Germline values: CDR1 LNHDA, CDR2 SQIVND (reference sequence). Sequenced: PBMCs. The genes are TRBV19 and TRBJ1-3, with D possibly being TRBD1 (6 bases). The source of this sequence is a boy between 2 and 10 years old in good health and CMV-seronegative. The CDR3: CASSEQGSTIYF. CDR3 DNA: TGTGCCAGTAGTGAACAGGGAAGCACCATATATTTT.